This entry lists 11 T cell receptor beta chains sequenced from one sample in a study of shared clonotypes between healthy human individuals. Naive CD8 cells were CD45RO-negative, positively selected for CCR7, excluding terminally differentiated effector memory CD45RA+ cells. Sequencing used immunoSEQ multiplex PCR; TCRdb keeps in-frame clones, though not all of them. Of roughly 2.1 million clones listed, 85% to 95% were seen once; the top ten hold roughly 1.8%. What was sequenced was naive CD8+ T cells from PBMCs. The receptors shown here come from a man between 18 and 29 years old in good health. Some clones in this sample may be carry-over from other donors' samples.

The V and J genes are TRBV27 and TRBJ1-2, with TRBD1 identical over 8 bases. The V and J ends lost 0 bases and 5 bases, in that order; junction bases with no gene match: 8. The CDR3 is 16 residues long. Germline V gene lookup returns CDR1 MNHEY and CDR2 SMNVEV (reference sequence). The CDR3 bases are TGTGCCAGCAGTTTATCCCCGGGACAGGACTCTTATGGCTACACCTTC. Encoded protein: CASSLSPGQDSYGYTF.

The CDR3 DNA reads TGTGCCAGCAGCCTACGGGACAGGGGGGATCCCTACGAGCAGTACTTC. This gives the protein CASSLRDRGDPYEQYF. The V call is TRBV14, the J call TRBJ2-7, with 11 positions matching TRBD1. The germline gives CDR1 SGHDN, CDR2 FVKESK. CDR3 length: 16 amino acids. V lost 4 bases and J lost 2; bases outside the gene matches: 7. Supplemented by reference TRBV14 and TRBJ2-7, the full variable domain reads EAGVTQFPSHSVIEKGQTVTLRCDPISGHDNLYWYRRVMGKEIKFLLHFVKESKQDESGMPNNRFLAERTGGTYSTLKVQPAELEDSGVYFCASSLRDRGDPYEQYFGPGTRLTVT.

This chain links TRBV6-6 with TRBJ2-1, with TRBD1 matching 7 bases. V lost 4 bases and J lost 4; bases outside the gene matches: 1. Germline loops: CDR1 MNHNY, CDR2 SVGAGI (reference sequence). This CDR3 is built from 13 residues. CDR3 region: CASSWDSYNEQFF. The CDR3 nucleotides read TGTGCCAGCAGTTGGGACAGTTACAATGAGCAGTTCTTC.

The CDR3 region has the DNA TGCAGTCGGGCGGGGGAAGACGAGCAGTTCTTC. Translation: CSRAGEDEQFF. The rearrangement links TRBV20-1 to TRBJ2-1; the match to TRBD2 covers 7 bases. The CDR3 extends over 11 amino acids. V shed 8 bases and J 10 bases; nucleotides not matched to a gene: 8. Germline CDR1 is DFQATT and CDR2 is SNEGSKA (reference sequence).

The V call is TRBV28, the J call TRBJ1-1; D unresolved. Germline V CDR1 and CDR2: MDHEN, SYDVKM. CDR3 length equals 14 residues. V gave up 7 bases and J gave up 1 base, with 13 bases separating them. The CDR3 loop is CASTNLRANTEAFF. DNA for the CDR3: TGTGCCAGCACCAATCTACGGGCGAACACTGAAGCTTTCTTT.

The J gene is TRBJ1-1, the V gene TRBV27, with unresolved D. Germline CDR1 MNHEY, CDR2 SMNVEV (reference sequence). V shed 3 bases and J shed 6 bases, with 11 bases lying between them. The CDR3 covers 13 residues. CDR3 in amino acids: CASSFLSGPEAFF. The CDR3 region has the DNA TGTGCCAGCAGTTTCCTGTCGGGCCCTGAAGCTTTCTTT.

This chain uses TRBV13 with TRBJ2-6, with 11 positions matching TRBD1. J was trimmed by 4 bases and V by 4 bases; bases with no gene match: 6. The CDR3 has 17 amino acids. CDR1 is PRHDT, CDR2 FYEKMQ, per germline (reference sequence). CDR3 in DNA: TGTGCCAGCAGCTACGGACAGGGGGCTGCAGGGGCCAACGTCCTGACTTTC. It is translated as CASSYGQGAAGANVLTF.

The chain couples TRBV5-1 to TRBJ2-2; no reliable D call. CDR3 length: 15 residues. Germline V gives CDR1 SGHRS, CDR2 YFSETQ. Trimming removed 0 bases from V and 6 bases from J, with 12 bases in between. The CDR3 DNA reads as TGCGCCAGCAGCTTGGATGCTTCGAAGGCCGGGGAGCTGTTTTTT. Amino acid sequence: CASSLDASKAGELFF.

This chain's CDR3 is CASSQDGGLTYEQYF. Here the CDR3 DNA reads TGCGCCAGCAGCCAGGACGGGGGGTTAACCTACGAGCAGTACTTC. The V and J genes are TRBV4-1 and TRBJ2-7; 7 bases align to TRBD2. The V gene's germline CDR1 is MGHRA and CDR2 YSYEKL. Trimming took 3 bases from V and 2 from J; bases not matched to a gene: 7. The CDR3 consists of 15 residues.

DNA for the CDR3: TGTGCCAGCAGCTCGCCGTCGGGTCTCACAGATACGCAGTATTTT. Translating gives CASSSPSGLTDTQYF. The chain has TRBV7-6 and TRBJ2-3, with D unclear. Germline-derived CDR1 and CDR2 are SGHVS and FNYEAQ. V was pared by 4 bases and J by 2 bases, with 13 bases between. CDR3 length: 15 amino acids.

This chain links TRBV7-9 with TRBJ2-7; 10 nucleotides align to TRBD2. Trimming removed 1 base from V and 3 bases from J; junction bases left unmatched: 6. The CDR3 covers 16 residues. Germline lookup yields CDR1 SEHNR and CDR2 FQNEAQ (reference sequence). CDR3 in amino acids: CASSLGDGLADYEQYF. The CDR3 nucleotides are TGTGCCAGCAGCTTAGGGGACGGACTAGCGGACTACGAGCAGTACTTC. Using reference TRBV7-9 and TRBJ2-7 for the parts outside the CDR3, the full variable domain is DTGVSQNPRHKITKRGQNVTFRCDPISEHNRLYWYRQTLGQGPEFLTYFQNEAQLEKSRLLSDRFSAERPKGSFSTLEIQRTEQGDSAMYLCASSLGDGLADYEQYFGPGTRLTVT.